This paragraph covers one T cell receptor beta chain sequence. TCRdb used MiXCR to reprocess the reads, holding one entry per CDR3 protein. The profile shows about 260,000 distinct CDR3 sequences, less than 9.5% of them singletons. Deletions cut 4 bases from V and 12 bases from J, with 11 bases between. Germline V gives CDR1 SGHDT, CDR2 YYEEEE. The CDR3 spans 12 residues. The sample originates from a study of T cell repertoires in cytomegalovirus infection. The chain combines TRBV5-6 with TRBJ1-6; D is unresolved. Sequencing was carried out using PBMCs. The source of this sequence is a human donor in good health (CMV status not recorded). Some clones in this sample may be carry-over from other donors' samples. The CDR3 reads CASSLWLRPLHF. CDR3 nucleotides: TGTGCCAGCAGCCTTTGGCTTCGACCCCTCCACTTT.